These 19 T cell receptor beta chains share one sample of origin, sequenced in a study of T cell responses to AZD1222 COVID-19 vaccine (dated by TCRdb to about 2021). The sample's time point, from its label and the paper: baseline before first vaccination. Sample treatment or condition, as interpreted from the label and publication: meningococcal conjugate vaccine given as trial control. Library creation used the immunoSEQ multiplex PCR assay. TCRdb re-hosts the immuneACCESS table, in-frame sequences only. Its copies lack some clones; in the studies checked, an unresolved V gene accounts for under half of them, and the cause for the rest is not known. The sample records 130,000 to 150,000 clones, 75% to 95% of which are singletons. The top ten constitute roughly 2.9% of the sample. The source was peripheral blood, collected on day 0 of MenACWY control vaccination. The origin of the receptors is an adult in good health.

CDR3 loop: CASSLEAGGRTDTQYF. Written as DNA, the CDR3 is TGTGCCAGCAGCTTAGAAGCAGGGGGGCGCACAGATACGCAGTATTTT. The V gene is TRBV7-9, the J gene TRBJ2-3, with D perhaps matching TRBD1 (7 bases). Per the germline V gene, CDR1 is SEHNR and CDR2 is FQNEAQ (reference sequence). The CDR3 sequence is 16 residues long. V lost 1 base and J 1 base, leaving 12 bases between the germline ends. Combining the CDR3 with reference TRBV7-9 and TRBJ2-3 gives the whole variable domain DTGVSQNPRHKITKRGQNVTFRCDPISEHNRLYWYRQTLGQGPEFLTYFQNEAQLEKSRLLSDRFSAERPKGSFSTLEIQRTEQGDSAMYLCASSLEAGGRTDTQYFGPGTRLTVL.

The chain has TRBV7-6 and TRBJ2-2; D is unresolved. The CDR3 runs 12 residues. Trimming shortened V by 3 bases and J by 5 bases, and 4 bases separated the two germline ends. In germline, CDR1 is SGHVS, CDR2 FNYEAQ. This CDR3 reads CASSFLTGELFF. In DNA form, the CDR3 reads TGTGCCAGCAGCTTCCTGACCGGGGAGCTGTTTTTT.

The V call is TRBV3-1 (or the pseudogene TRBV3-2), the J call TRBJ2-3, with 10 positions matching TRBD2. Germline CDR1 reads LGHDT; CDR2 reads YNNKEL (reference sequence). V was pared by 4 bases and J by 2 bases, with 6 bases of the junction left unmatched. The CDR3 has 16 residues. The CDR3 reads CASSPRTSGFTDTQYF. The CDR3 nucleotides read TGTGCCAGCAGCCCCAGGACTAGCGGTTTCACAGATACGCAGTATTTT.

This chain joins TRBV10-1 and TRBJ1-5; D call uncertain. The CDR3 totals 14 residues. With 5 bases removed from V and 1 base from J, the gap between germline ends came to 9 bases. Germline-derived CDR1 and CDR2 are WNHNN and SYGVQD (reference sequence). The CDR3 DNA reads TGCGCCAGCAGTCCCGGTGGGAGCAATCAGCCCCAGCATTTT. Translation: CASSPGGSNQPQHF.

The J gene is TRBJ2-7, the V gene TRBV4-1; D gene unclear. V gave up 1 base and J gave up 7 bases, with 17 bases separating them. CDR1 MGHRA and CDR2 YSYEKL come from the germline V gene. The CDR3 runs to 15 residues. The CDR3 nucleotides read TGCGCCAGCAGCCAAGCGGTCAGGACCCCCGGGGAGCAGTACTTC. Translating it yields CASSQAVRTPGEQYF.

The V and J genes are TRBV2 and TRBJ2-5, with D tentatively TRBD1 or TRBD2 (6 bases each). The CDR3 is 12 residues long. V was shortened by 7 bases and J by 3 bases, with 9 bases between the two germline ends. Germline V gives CDR1 SNHLY, CDR2 FYNNEI. CDR3 sequence reads: CASTGAEETQYF. CDR3 sequence (DNA): TGTGCCAGCACGGGGGCAGAAGAGACCCAGTACTTC.

This clone occurred once. The V gene is TRBV5-1, the J gene TRBJ1-1, with a tentative D call TRBD1 (5 bases). Trimming took 0 bases from V and 4 from J, leaving 10 bases between them. CDR1 and CDR2 from the germline V gene are SGHRS and YFSETQ. The CDR3 is made up of 14 amino acids. The CDR3 DNA reads as TGCGCCAGCAGCTTGGGAGGGGTGGTCACTGAAGCTTTCTTT. This translates into CASSLGGVVTEAFF.

The V call is TRBV4-1, the J call TRBJ2-1; D not resolved. CDR1 and CDR2 from the germline V gene are MGHRA and YSYEKL. V gave up 0 bases and J gave up 8 bases, with 8 bases separating them. There are 13 residues in the CDR3. CDR3 residues: CASSQDWADEQFF. CDR3 nucleotides: TGCGCCAGCAGCCAAGACTGGGCTGATGAGCAGTTCTTC.

V and J are TRBV7-3 and TRBJ1-6; D gene ambiguous. Per the germline V gene, CDR1 is SGHTA and CDR2 is FQGTGA. The CDR3 totals 13 residues. Trimming shortened V by 3 bases and J by 9 bases, and 9 bases separated the two germline ends. CDR3 nucleotides: TGTGCCAGCAGCTTTAGTCAGGCTTCACCCCTCCACTTT. It yields the protein CASSFSQASPLHF.

CDR3 sequence reads: CASSFSPNTEAFF. In DNA form, the CDR3 reads TGTGCCAGCAGCTTTAGTCCGAACACTGAAGCTTTCTTT. This rearrangement joins TRBV11-3 to TRBJ1-1, with D unresolved. Between the trimmed V and J ends, which lost 3 bases and 1 base, there was a span of 6 bases. Germline-derived CDR1 and CDR2 are SGHNT and YENEEA. The CDR3 sequence is 13 residues long.

This clone came up a few times. The rearrangement uses TRBV18 and TRBJ1-4; D remains ambiguous. Between the trimmed V and J ends, which lost 3 bases and 0 bases, there was a span of 11 bases. The CDR3 runs 16 residues. The germline V gene encodes CDR1 KGHSH and CDR2 LQKENI. As DNA, the CDR3 is TGTGCCAGCTCACCGGGAGCGGTGTCAACTAATGAAAAACTGTTTTTT. It encodes CASSPGAVSTNEKLFF.

V is TRBV30 and J is TRBJ1-2, with D possibly being TRBD1 (5 bases). Germline lookup yields CDR1 GTSNPN and CDR2 SVGIG (reference sequence). V was pared by 4 bases and J by 3 bases, with 15 bases between. The CDR3 has 14 residues. The CDR3 bases are TGTGCCTGGACTCTCCCGGGGCCCGACTATGGCTACACCTTC. Translated, it gives CAWTLPGPDYGYTF.

The V and J genes are TRBV11-2 and TRBJ2-2; D might be TRBD1 (6 bases). CDR3 length equals 16 residues. V was cut by 5 bases and J by 6 bases, with 19 bases left in between. The germline CDR1 and CDR2 sequences are SGHAT and FQNNGV. The chain's CDR3 is CASSPTYPAGAGELFF. In DNA form, the CDR3 reads TGTGCCAGCAGCCCTACTTATCCAGCAGGGGCCGGGGAGCTGTTTTTT.

This chain connects TRBV28 to TRBJ1-2; no firm D call. The CDR3 loop spans 13 amino acids. CDR1 and CDR2 from the germline V gene are MDHEN and SYDVKM. The ends were cut back, 4 bases at V and 4 bases at J, with 10 bases in the middle. The CDR3 nucleotides are TGTGCCAGCAGTTACACCCGGGGCTATGGCTACACCTTC. It codes for CASSYTRGYGYTF.

The rearrangement joins TRBV29-1 to TRBJ2-7; no clear D. The CDR3 contains 13 residues. V lost 1 base and J 2 bases, leaving 9 bases between the germline ends. The germline gives CDR1 SQVTM, CDR2 ANQGSEA. The CDR3 loop reads CSVEVGLAYEQYF. CDR3 bases: TGCAGCGTTGAAGTAGGGCTCGCCTACGAGCAGTACTTC.

This rearrangement joins TRBV28 to TRBJ1-1; D ambiguous. CDR3 length: 13 residues. Trimming removed 7 bases from V and 11 bases from J, with 20 bases in between. Germline-derived CDR1 and CDR2 are MDHEN and SYDVKM. The CDR3 coding sequence is TGTGCCAGCACCCTAGACCGAAATGGCTGGGCTTTCTTT. Translating gives CASTLDRNGWAFF.

CDR3 sequence reads: CASSQGVQPQHF. CDR3 nucleotide sequence: TGTGCCAGCAGCCAAGGGGTACAGCCCCAGCATTTT. V usage is TRBV3-1 (or the pseudogene TRBV3-2) and J usage is TRBJ1-5, with D hard to call. The CDR3 contains 12 residues. Looked up from germline, CDR1 is LGHDT and CDR2 is YNNKEL (reference sequence). Trimming cost V 1 base and J 7 bases, with 5 bases left between them.

The chain recombines TRBV5-1 with TRBJ2-7; 10 bases are a match to TRBD1. The CDR3 sequence is 15 residues long. Germline V CDR1 and CDR2: SGHRS, YFSETQ. J lost 2 bases, V lost 2 bases, and 4 bases had no gene match. The chain's CDR3 is CASSFGQGGPYEQYF. CDR3 nucleotides: TGCGCCAGCAGCTTCGGACAGGGGGGTCCCTACGAGCAGTACTTC.

The rearrangement links TRBV5-1 to TRBJ2-1, with D unclear. The V end lost 0 bases, the J end lost 6 bases, and 10 bases lay between the germline ends. This CDR3 has 14 amino acids. In germline, CDR1 is SGHRS, CDR2 YFSETQ. In nucleotides, the CDR3 is TGCGCCAGCAGCTTGGGAGGTCCTTCCAATGAGCAGTTCTTC. Translating it yields CASSLGGPSNEQFF.